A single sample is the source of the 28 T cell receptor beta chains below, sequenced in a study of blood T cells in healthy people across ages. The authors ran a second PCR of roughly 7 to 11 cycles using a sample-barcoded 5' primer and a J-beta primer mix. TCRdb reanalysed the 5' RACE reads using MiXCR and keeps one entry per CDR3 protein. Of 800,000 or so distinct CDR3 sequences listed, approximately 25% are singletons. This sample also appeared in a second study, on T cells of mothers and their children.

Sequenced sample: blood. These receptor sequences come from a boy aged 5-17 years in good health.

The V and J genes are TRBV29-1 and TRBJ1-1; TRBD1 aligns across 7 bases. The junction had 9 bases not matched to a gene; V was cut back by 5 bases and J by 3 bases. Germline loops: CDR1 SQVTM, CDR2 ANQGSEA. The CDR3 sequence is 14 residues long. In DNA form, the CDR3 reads TGCAGCGTTCTGGGACAGCGGACGTACACTGAAGCTTTCTTT. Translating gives CSVLGQRTYTEAFF.

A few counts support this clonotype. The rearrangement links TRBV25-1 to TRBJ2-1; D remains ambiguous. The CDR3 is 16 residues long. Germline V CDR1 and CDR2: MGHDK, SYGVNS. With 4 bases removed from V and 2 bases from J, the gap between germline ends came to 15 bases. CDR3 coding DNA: TGTGCCAGCAGTGCTGCCTTAGGGCCACCCTACAATGAGCAGTTCTTC. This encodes CASSAALGPPYNEQFF.

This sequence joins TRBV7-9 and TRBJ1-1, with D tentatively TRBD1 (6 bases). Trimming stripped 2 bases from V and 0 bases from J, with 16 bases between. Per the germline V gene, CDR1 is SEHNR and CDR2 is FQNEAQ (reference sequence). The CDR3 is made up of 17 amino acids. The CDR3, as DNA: TGTGCCAGCAGCTTACCCCGAGGTACAGGGCTGAACACTGAAGCTTTCTTT. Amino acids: CASSLPRGTGLNTEAFF.

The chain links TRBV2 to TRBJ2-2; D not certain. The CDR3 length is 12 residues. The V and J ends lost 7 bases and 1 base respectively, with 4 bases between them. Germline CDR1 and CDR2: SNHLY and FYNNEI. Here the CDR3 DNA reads TGTGCCAGCAACGGGAACACCGGGGAGCTGTTTTTT. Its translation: CASNGNTGELFF.

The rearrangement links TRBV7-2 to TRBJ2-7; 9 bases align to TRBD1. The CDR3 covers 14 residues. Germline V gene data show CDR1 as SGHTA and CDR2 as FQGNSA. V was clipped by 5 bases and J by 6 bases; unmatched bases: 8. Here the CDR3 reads CASSADRGLFEQYF. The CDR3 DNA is TGTGCCAGCAGCGCGGACAGGGGTTTGTTCGAGCAGTACTTC.

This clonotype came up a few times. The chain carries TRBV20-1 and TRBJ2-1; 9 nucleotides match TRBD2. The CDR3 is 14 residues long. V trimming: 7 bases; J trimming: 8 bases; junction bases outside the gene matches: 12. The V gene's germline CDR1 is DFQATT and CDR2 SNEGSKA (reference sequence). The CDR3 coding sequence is TGCAGTGTAGGGGATAGCGGGAGTATCGATGAGCAGTTCTTC. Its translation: CSVGDSGSIDEQFF.

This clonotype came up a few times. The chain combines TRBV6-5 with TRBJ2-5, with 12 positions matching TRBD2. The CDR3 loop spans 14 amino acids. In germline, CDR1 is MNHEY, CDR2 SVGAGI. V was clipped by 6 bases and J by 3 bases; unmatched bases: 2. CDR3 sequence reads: CASRRLAGEETQYF. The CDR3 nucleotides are TGTGCCAGCAGACGACTAGCGGGGGAAGAGACCCAGTACTTC.

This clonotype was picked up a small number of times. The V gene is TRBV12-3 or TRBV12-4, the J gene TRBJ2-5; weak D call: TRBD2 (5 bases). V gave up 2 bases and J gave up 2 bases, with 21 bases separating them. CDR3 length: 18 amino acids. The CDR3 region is CASSLSGGSSTSQETQYF. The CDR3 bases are TGTGCCAGCAGTTTATCGGGTGGGAGTAGCACATCTCAAGAGACCCAGTACTTC.

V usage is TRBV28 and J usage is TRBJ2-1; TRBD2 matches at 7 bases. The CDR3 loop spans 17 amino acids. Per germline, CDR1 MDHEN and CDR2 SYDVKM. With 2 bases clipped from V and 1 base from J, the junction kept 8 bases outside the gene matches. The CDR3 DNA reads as TGTGCCAGCAGTTTAGGGGGGGGAGGATTGTCCTACAATGAGCAGTTCTTC. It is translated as CASSLGGGGLSYNEQFF. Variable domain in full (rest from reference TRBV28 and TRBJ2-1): DVKVTQSSRYLVKRTGEKVFLECVQDMDHENMFWYRQDPGLGLRLIYFSYDVKMKEKGDIPEGYSVSREKKERFSLILESASTNQTSMYLCASSLGGGGLSYNEQFFGPGTRLTVL.

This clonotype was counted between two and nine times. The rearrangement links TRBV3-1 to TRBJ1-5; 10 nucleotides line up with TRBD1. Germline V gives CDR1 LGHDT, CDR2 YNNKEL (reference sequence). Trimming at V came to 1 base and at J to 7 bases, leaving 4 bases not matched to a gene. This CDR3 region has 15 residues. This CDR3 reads CASSQGGQGWQPQHF. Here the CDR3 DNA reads TGTGCCAGCAGCCAAGGGGGACAGGGGTGGCAGCCCCAGCATTTT.

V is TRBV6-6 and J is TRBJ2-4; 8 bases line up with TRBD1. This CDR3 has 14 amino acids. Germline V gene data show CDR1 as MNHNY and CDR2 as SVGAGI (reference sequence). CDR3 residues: CASEDRDGKNIQYF. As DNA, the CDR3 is TGTGCATCAGAGGACAGGGACGGCAAAAACATTCAGTACTTC.

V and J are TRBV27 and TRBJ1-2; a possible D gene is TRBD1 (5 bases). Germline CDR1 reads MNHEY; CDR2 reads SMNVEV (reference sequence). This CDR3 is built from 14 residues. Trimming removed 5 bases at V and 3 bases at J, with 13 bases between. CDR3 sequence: CASSETGLYYGYTF. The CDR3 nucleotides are TGTGCCAGCAGTGAAACAGGATTATACTATGGCTACACCTTC.

In DNA, the CDR3 is TGTGCCAGCAGAGTAGGGACAGTTGAAAAACTGTTTTTT. The encoded protein is CASRVGTVEKLFF. The chain joins TRBV6-1 to TRBJ1-4; 7 bases match TRBD1. The CDR3 spans 13 residues. J lost 7 bases, V lost 6 bases, and 5 bases had no gene match. CDR1 is MNHNS and CDR2 is SASEGT in the germline V gene.

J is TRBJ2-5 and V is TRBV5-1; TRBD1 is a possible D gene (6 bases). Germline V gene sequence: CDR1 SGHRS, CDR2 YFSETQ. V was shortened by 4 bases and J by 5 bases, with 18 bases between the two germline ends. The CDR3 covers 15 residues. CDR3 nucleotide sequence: TGCGCCAGCAGCCTTGGGCCAGGGGTCTGGGAGACCCAGTACTTC. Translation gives CASSLGPGVWETQYF. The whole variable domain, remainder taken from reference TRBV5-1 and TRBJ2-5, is KAGVTQTPRYLIKTRGQQVTLSCSPISGHRSVSWYQQTPGQGLQFLFEYFSETQRNKGNFPGRFSGRQFSNSRSEMNVSTLELGDSALYLCASSLGPGVWETQYFGPGTRLLVL.

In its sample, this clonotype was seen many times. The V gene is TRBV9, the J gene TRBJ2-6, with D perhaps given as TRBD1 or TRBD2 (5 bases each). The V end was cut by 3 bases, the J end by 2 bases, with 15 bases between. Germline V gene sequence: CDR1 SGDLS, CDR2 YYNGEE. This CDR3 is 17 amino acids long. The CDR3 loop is CASSATPGAPGANVLTF. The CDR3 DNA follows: TGTGCCAGCAGCGCGACCCCCGGGGCTCCTGGGGCCAACGTCCTGACTTTC.

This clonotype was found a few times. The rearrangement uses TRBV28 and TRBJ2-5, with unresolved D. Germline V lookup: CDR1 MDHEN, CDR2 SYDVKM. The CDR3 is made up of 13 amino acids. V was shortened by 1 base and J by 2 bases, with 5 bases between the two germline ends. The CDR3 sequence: CASSLLQQETQYF. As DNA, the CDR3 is TGTGCCAGCAGTTTATTGCAGCAAGAGACCCAGTACTTC.

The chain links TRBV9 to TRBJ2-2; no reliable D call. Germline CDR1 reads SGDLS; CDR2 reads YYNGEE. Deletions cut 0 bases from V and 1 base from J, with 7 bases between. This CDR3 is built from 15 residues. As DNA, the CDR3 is TGTGCCAGCAGCGTAGGAGGATGGAACACCGGGGAGCTGTTTTTT. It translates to CASSVGGWNTGELFF.

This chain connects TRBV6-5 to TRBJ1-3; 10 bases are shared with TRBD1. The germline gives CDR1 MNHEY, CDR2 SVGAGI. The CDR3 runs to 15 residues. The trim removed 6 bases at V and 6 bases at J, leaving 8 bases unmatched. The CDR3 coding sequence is TGTGCCAGCAGCCTAGACAGGGGGCGCGAAAACACCATATATTTT. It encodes CASSLDRGRENTIYF.

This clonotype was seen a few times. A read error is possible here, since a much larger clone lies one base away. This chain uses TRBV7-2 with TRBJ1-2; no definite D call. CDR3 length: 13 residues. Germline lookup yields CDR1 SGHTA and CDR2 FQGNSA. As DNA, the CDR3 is TGTGCCAGCAGCTCACCGAGAGGGTATGGCTGCACCTTC. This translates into CASSSPRGYGCTF.

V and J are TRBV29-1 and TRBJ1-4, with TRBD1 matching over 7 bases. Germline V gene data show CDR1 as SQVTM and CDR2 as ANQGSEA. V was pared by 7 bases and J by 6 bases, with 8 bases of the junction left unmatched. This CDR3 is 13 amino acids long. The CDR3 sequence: CSGMRGRDEKLFF. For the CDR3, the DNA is TGCAGCGGCATGAGGGGGCGAGATGAAAAACTGTTTTTT.

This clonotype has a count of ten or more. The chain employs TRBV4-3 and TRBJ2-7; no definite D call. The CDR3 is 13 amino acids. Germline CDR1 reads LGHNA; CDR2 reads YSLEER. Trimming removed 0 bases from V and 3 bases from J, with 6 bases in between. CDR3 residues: CASSQDSGYEQYF. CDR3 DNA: TGCGCCAGCAGCCAAGATTCTGGCTACGAGCAGTACTTC.

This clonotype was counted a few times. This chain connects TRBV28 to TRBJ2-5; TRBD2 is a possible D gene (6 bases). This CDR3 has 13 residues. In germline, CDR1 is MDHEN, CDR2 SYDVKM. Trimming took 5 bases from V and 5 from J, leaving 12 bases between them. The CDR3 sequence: CASSPTEGETQYF. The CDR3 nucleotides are TGTGCCAGCAGTCCGACGGAGGGGGAGACCCAGTACTTC.

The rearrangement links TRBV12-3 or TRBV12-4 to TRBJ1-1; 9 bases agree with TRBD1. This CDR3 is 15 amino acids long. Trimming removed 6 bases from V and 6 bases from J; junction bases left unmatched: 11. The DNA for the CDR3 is TGTGCCAGCAGGGACGGGACAGGGATATTCGCTGAAGCTTTCTTT. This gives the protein CASRDGTGIFAEAFF.

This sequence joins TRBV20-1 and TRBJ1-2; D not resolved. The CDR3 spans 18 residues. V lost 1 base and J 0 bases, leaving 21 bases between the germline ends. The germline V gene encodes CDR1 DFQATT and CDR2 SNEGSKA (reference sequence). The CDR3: CSARASSLLEPSNYGYTF. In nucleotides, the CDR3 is TGCAGTGCTAGAGCCTCTTCCTTACTGGAACCCTCTAACTATGGCTACACCTTC.

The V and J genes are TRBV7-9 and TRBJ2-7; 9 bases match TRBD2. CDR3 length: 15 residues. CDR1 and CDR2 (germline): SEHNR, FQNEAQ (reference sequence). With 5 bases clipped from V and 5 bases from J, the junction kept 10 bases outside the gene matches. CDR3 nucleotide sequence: TGTGCCAGCAGCCAGACTAGCGGAAGCTTTGACGAGCAGTACTTC. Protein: CASSQTSGSFDEQYF.

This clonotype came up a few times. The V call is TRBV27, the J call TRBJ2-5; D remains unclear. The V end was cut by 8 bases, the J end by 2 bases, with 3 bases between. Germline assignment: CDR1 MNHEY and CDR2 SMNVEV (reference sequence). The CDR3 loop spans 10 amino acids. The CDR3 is CASCQETQYF. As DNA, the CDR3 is TGTGCCAGCTGTCAAGAGACCCAGTACTTC.

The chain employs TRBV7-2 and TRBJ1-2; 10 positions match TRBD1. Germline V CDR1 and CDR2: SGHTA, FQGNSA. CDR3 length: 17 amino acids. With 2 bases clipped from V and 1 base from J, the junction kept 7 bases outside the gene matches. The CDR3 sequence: CASSLLGQGYYNYGYTF. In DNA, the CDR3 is TGTGCCAGCAGCTTATTGGGACAGGGGTACTATAACTATGGCTACACCTTC. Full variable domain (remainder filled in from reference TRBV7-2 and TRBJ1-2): GAGVSQSPSNKVTEKGKDVELRCDPISGHTALYWYRQSLGQGLEFLIYFQGNSAPDKSGLPSDRFSAERTGGSVSTLTIQRTQQEDSAVYLCASSLLGQGYYNYGYTFGSGTRLTVV.

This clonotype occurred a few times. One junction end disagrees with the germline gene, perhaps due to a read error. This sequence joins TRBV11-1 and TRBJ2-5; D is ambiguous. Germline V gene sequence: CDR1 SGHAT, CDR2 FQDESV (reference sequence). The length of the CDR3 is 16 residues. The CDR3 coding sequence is TGTGCCAACAGCTTAGCCACAACCCAAAAGCAAGAGACCCAGTACTTC. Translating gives CANSLATTQKQETQYF.